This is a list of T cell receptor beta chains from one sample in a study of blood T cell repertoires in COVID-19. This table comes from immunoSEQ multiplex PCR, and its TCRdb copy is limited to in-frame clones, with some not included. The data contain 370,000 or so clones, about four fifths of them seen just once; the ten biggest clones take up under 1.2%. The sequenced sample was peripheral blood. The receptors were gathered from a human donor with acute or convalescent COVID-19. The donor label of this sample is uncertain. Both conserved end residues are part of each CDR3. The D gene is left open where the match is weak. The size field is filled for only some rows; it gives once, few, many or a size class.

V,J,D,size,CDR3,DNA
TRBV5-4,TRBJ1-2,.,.,CASSLTDRPNYGYTF,TGTGCCAGCAGCCTAACCGACAGGCCCAACTATGGCTACACCTTC
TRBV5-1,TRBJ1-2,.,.,CASSLLQDYGYTF,TGCGCCAGCAGCTTGTTGCAGGACTATGGCTACACCTTC
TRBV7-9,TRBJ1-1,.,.,CASSLSQTSGAFF,TGTGCCAGCAGCTTATCACAAACGTCTGGAGCTTTCTTT
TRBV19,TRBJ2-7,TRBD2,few,CATQREDSYEQYF,TGTGCCACCCAGCGGGAGGACTCCTACGAGCAGTACTTC
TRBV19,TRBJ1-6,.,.,CAVQLAPPLHF,TGTGCCGTCCAGTTGGCCCCACCCCTCCACTTT
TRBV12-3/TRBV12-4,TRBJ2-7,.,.,CASTRGRGEQYF,TGTGCCAGCACCAGGGGACGCGGCGAGCAGTACTTC
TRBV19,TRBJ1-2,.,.,CASSIAHQGYGYTF,TGTGCCAGTAGTATTGCCCACCAGGGGTATGGCTACACCTTC
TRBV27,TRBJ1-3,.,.,CASSLVGQGLGNTIYF,TGTGCCAGCAGTTTGGTCGGGCAGGGACTGGGAAACACCATATATTTT
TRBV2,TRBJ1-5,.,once,CASSGQTLSNQPQHF,TGTGCCAGCAGTGGGCAGACACTTAGCAATCAGCCCCAGCATTTT
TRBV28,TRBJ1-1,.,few,CASSSQGEGVWDTEAFF,TGTGCCAGCAGTTCACAGGGAGAAGGGGTCTGGGACACTGAAGCTTTCTTT
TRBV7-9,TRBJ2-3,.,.,CASSFPTDTQYF,TGTGCCAGCAGCTTTCCGACAGATACGCAGTATTTT
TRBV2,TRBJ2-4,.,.,CASSGRGFKNIQYF,TGTGCCAGCAGCGGGAGAGGGTTCAAAAACATTCAGTACTTC
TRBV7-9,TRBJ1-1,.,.,CASRKSRDLNTEAFF,TGTGCCAGCAGGAAGAGCAGGGACTTGAACACTGAAGCTTTCTTT
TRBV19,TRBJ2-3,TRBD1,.,CASKIPGQGGDTQYF,TGTGCCAGCAAGATACCGGGACAGGGAGGAGATACGCAGTATTTT
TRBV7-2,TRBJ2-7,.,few,CASSPTVRSYEQYF,TGTGCCAGCAGCCCAACGGTTAGATCCTACGAGCAGTACTTC
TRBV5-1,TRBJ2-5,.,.,CASSLPGPETQYF,TGCGCCAGCAGCTTGCCGGGTCCAGAGACCCAGTACTTC
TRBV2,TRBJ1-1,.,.,CASRVQGPSMNTEAFF,TGTGCCAGCAGGGTCCAGGGGCCCTCGATGAACACTGAAGCTTTCTTT
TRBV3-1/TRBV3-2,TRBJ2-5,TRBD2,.,CASSLFTGGGPGSPPQYF,TGTGCCAGCAGCCTTTTTACGGGCGGGGGGCCTGGTTCCCCACCCCAGTACTTC
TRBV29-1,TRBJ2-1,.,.,CSVAWGSRGEQFF,TGCAGCGTTGCCTGGGGTAGCAGGGGTGAGCAGTTCTTC
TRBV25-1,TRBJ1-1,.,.,CASSEWGENTEAFF,TGTGCCAGCAGTGAATGGGGGGAGAACACTGAAGCTTTCTTT
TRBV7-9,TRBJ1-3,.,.,CASSLGPPHSGNTIYF,TGTGCCAGCAGCTTGGGCCCCCCGCACTCTGGAAACACCATATATTTT
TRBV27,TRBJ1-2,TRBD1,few,CASSASRTGDYGYTF,TGTGCCAGCAGTGCTTCCCGCACAGGGGACTATGGCTACACCTTC
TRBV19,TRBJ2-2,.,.,CASSTGDTGELFF,TGTGCCAGTAGTACAGGGGACACCGGGGAGCTGTTTTTT
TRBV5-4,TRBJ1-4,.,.,CASSLGGTNEKLFF,TGTGCCAGCAGCTTGGGAGGTACTAATGAAAAACTGTTTTTT
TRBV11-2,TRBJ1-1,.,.,CASSLGQGLGEAFF,TGTGCCAGCAGCCTTGGGCAGGGGCTTGGTGAAGCTTTCTTT
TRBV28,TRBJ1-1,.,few,CASKLAHRNTEAFF,TGTGCCAGCAAATTGGCCCACCGGAACACTGAAGCTTTCTTT
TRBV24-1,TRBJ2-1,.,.,CATSDTGSSSYNEQFF,TGTGCCACCAGTGACACGGGATCCAGCTCCTACAATGAGCAGTTCTTC